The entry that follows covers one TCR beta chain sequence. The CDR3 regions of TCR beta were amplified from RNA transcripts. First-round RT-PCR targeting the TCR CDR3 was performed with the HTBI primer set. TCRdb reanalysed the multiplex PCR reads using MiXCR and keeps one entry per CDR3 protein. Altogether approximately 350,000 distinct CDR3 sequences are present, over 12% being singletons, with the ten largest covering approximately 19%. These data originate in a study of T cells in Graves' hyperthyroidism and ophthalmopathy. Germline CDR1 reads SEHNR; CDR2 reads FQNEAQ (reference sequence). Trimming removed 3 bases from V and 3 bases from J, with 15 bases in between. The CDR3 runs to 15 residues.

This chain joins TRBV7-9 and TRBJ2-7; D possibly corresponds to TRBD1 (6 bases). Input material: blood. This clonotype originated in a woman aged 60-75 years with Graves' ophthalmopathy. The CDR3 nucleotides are TGTGCCAGCAGCTTTCGAACAGGGATCGACTACGAGCAGTACTTC. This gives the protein CASSFRTGIDYEQYF.